This T cell receptor (delta chain) stems from a study of Vδ1+ human thymocytes. With respect to this clone: Its cognate antigen is unknown.

The template was reverse-transcribed extracted RNA. CDR3 amplicons came from multiplex PCR with pooled V-gene forward and constant-region reverse primers. TCRdb applied CATT to the multiplex PCR reads for clone calling. This table has about 25,000 delta-chain clones, around 28% appearing once. The CDR3 extends over 23 amino acids. The V gene's germline CDR1 is TSWWSYY and CDR2 QGS. Trimming removed 1 base from V and 0 bases from J; junction bases left unmatched: 21. Study-level findings and limits: In the thymus, TRG and TRD repertoires looked highly polyclonal with Gaussian CDR3 lengths.

This receptor was taken from a boy under two years old who had congenital heart surgery. Sequencing was carried out using Vdelta1+ gamma-delta thymocytes from the thymus. Subset reported: FACS-sorted CD3+ TCRalphabeta- TCRVdelta1+ TCRVdelta2- thymocytes. This chain links TRDV1 with TRDJ1; TRDD3 matches at 12 bases. This chain's CDR3 is CALGEHVPGVLGDTRSYTDKLIF. The CDR3 DNA reads TGTGCTCTTGGGGAACATGTCCCGGGCGTACTGGGGGATACCAGAAGCTACACCGATAAACTCATCTTT.